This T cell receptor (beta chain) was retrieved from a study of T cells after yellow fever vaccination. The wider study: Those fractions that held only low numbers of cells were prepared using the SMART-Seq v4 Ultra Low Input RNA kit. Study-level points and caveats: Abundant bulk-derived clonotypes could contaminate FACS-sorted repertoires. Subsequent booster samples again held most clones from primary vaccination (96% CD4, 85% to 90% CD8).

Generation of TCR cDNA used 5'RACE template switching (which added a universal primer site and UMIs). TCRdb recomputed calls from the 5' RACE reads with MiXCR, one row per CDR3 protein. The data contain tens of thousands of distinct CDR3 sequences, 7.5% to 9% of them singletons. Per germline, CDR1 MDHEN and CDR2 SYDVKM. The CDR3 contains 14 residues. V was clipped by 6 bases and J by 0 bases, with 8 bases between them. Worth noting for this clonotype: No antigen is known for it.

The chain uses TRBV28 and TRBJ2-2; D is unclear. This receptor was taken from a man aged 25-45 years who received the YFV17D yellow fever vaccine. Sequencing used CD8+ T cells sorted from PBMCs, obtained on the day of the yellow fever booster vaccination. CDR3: CASSLHSNTGELFF. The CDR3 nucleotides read TGTGCCAGCAGCCTACATTCGAACACCGGGGAGCTGTTTTTT.